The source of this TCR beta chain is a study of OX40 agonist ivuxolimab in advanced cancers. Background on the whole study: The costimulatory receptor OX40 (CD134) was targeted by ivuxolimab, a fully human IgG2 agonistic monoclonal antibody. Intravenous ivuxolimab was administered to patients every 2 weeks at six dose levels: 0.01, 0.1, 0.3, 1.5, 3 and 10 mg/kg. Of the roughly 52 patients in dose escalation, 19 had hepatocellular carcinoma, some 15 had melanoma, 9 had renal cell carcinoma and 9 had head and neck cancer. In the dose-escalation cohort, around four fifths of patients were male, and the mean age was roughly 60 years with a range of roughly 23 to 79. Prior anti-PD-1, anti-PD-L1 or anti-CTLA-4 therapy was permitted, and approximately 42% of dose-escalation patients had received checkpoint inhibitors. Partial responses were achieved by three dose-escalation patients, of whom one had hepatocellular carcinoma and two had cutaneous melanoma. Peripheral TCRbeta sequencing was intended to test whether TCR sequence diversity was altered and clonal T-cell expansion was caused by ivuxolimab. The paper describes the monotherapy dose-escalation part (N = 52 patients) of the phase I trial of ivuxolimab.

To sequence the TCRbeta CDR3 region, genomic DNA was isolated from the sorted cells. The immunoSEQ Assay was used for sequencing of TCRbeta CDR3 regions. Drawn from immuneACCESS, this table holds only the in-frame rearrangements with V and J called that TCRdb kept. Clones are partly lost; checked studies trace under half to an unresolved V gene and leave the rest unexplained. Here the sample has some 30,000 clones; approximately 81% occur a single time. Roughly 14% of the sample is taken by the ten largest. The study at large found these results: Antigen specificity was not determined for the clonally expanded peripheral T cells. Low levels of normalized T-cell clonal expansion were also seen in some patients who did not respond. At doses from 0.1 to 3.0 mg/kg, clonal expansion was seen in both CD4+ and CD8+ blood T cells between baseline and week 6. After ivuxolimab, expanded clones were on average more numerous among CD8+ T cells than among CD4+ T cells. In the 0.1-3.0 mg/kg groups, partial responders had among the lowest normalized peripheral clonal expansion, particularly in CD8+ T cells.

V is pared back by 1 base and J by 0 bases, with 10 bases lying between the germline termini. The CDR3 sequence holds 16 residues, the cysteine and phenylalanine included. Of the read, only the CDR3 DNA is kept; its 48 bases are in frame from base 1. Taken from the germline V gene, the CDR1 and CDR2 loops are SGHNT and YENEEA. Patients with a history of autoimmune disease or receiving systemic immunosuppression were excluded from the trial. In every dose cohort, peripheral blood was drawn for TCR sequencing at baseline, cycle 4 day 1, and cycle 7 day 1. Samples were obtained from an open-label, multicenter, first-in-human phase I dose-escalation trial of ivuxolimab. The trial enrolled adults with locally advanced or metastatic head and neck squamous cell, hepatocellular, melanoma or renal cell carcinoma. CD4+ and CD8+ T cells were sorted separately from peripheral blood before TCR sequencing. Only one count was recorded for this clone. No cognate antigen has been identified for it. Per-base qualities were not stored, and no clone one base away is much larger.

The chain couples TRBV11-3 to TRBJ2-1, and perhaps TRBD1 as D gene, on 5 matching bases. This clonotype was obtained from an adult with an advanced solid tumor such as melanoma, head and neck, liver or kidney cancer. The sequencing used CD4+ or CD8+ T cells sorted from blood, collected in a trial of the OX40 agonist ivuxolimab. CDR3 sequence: CASSLGQSRSYNEQFF. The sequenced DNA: TGTGCCAGCAGCTTAGGACAGTCGCGCTCCTACAATGAGCAGTTCTTC.